This T cell receptor beta chain came from a study of beta chain features in type 1 diabetes. About the research overall: The patient and healthy donor groups were comparable for age, gender and cell yields. General study results and limits: Type 1 diabetes patients showed a moderate but significant shortening of TCRB CDR3s in all four CD4+ subsets.

Expressed TCRB transcripts got sequenced, as all isolated RNA was reverse transcribed. Assay used: immunoSEQ multiplex PCR; TCRdb lists only in-frame clones, some missing. The sample records about 400,000 clones, 10% to 15% being singletons. This clone was seen more than once but under ten times. The antigen remains unidentified. In germline, CDR1 is MNHEY, CDR2 SVGAGI. Germline trimming cut 4 bases from V and 2 bases from J; bases unmatched to any gene: 4. The CDR3 is made up of 16 amino acids. Sequenced: naive CD4+ T cells from blood. This TCR came from a man aged 18 to 35 in good health. The V gene is TRBV6-5, the J gene TRBJ2-5; 13 bases map to TRBD2. The CDR3 DNA reads as TGTGCCAGCAGTTGGGGACTAGCGGGACTTCAAGAGACCCAGTACTTC. Translation: CASSWGLAGLQETQYF.